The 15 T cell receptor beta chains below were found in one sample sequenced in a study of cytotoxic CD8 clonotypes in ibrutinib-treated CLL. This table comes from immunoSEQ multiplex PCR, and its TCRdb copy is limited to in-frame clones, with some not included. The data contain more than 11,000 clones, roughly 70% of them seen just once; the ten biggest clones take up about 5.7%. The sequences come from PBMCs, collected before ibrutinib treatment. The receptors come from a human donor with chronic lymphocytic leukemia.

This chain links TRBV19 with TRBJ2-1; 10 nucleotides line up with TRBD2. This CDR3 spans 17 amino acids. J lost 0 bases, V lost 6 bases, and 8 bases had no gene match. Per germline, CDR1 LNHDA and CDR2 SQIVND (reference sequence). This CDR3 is CASRPSGGRSSYNEQFF. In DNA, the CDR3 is TGTGCCAGTAGGCCTAGCGGGGGCCGCAGCTCCTACAATGAGCAGTTCTTC.

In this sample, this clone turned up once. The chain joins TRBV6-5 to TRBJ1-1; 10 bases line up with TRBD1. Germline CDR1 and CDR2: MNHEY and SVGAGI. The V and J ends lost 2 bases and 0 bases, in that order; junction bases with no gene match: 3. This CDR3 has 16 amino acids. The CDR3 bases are TGTGCCAGCAGTTACGAGGGACAGGGGCTGAACACTGAAGCTTTCTTT. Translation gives CASSYEGQGLNTEAFF.

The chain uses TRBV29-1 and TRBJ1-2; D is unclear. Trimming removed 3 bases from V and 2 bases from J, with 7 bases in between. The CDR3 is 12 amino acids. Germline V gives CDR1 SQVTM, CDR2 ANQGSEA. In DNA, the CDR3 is TGCAGCGTTGAGTGGGGAAACTATGGCTACACCTTC. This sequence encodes CSVEWGNYGYTF.

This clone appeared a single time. CDR3 sequence: CASSPPTGRHGELFF. The CDR3 coding sequence is TGCGCCAGCAGCCCCCCGACAGGGCGGCACGGGGAGCTGTTTTTT. V is TRBV5-1 and J is TRBJ2-2; 7 bases map to TRBD1. Losses at the gene ends were 4 bases for V and 7 bases for J; bases not matched to a gene: 10. There are 15 residues in the CDR3. The germline CDR1 and CDR2 sequences are SGHRS and YFSETQ.

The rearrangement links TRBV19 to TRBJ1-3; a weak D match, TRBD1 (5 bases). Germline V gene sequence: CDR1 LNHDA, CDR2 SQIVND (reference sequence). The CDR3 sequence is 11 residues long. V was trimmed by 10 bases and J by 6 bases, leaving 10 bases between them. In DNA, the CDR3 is TGTGCCACTGGGGCCGTAAACACCATATATTTT. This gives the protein CATGAVNTIYF.

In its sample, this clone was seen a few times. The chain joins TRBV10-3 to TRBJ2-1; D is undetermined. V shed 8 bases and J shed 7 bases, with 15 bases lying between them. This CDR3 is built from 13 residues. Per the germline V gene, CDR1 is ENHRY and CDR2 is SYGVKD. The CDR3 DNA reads TGTGCCATCTTGGCCTCCTTGGGGAATGAGCAGTTCTTC. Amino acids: CAILASLGNEQFF.

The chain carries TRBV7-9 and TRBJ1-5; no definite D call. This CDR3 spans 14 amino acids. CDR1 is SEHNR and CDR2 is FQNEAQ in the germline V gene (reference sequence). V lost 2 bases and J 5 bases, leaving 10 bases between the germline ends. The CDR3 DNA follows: TGTGCCAGCAGCTTATCCGGCAGTTATCAGCCCCAGCATTTT. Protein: CASSLSGSYQPQHF.

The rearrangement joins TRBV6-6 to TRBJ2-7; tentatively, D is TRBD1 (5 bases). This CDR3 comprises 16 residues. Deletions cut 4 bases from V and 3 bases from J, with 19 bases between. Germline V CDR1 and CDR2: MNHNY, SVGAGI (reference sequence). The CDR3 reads CASSSHRPRVGYEQYF. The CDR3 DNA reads TGTGCCAGCAGTTCCCACAGGCCACGGGTAGGCTACGAGCAGTACTTC.

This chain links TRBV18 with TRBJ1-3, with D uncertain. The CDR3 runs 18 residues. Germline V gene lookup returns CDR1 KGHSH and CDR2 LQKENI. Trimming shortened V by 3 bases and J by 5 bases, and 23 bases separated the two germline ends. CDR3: CASSPRTDAYYDRNTIYF. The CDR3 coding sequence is TGTGCCAGCTCACCCCGGACGGACGCCTACTATGATCGAAACACCATATATTTT.

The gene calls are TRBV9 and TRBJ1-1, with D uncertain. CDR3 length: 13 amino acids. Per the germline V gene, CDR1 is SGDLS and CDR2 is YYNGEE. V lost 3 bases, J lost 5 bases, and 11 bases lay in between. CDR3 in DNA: TGTGCCAGCAGCGCCCACGTGGGGACTGAAGCTTTCTTT. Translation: CASSAHVGTEAFF.

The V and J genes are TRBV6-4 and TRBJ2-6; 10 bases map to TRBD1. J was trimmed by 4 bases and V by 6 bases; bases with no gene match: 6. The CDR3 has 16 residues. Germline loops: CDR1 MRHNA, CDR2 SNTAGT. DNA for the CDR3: TGTGCCAGCAGCGCCGGGACAGGGGCCGGGGCCAACGTCCTGACTTTC. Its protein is CASSAGTGAGANVLTF.

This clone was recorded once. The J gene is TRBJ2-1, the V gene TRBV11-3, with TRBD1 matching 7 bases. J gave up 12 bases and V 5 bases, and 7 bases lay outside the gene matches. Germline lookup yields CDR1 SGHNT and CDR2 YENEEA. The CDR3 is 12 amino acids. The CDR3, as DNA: TGTGCCAGCAGCCCCTCACAGGGGATGCAGTTCTTC. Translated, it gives CASSPSQGMQFF.

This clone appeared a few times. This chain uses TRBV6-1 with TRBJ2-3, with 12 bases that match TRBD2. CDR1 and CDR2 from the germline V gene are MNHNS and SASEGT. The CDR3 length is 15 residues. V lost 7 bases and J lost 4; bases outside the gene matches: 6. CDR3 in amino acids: CASTRTSGVPDTQYF. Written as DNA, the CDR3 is TGTGCCAGCACCCGGACTAGCGGGGTGCCAGATACGCAGTATTTT.

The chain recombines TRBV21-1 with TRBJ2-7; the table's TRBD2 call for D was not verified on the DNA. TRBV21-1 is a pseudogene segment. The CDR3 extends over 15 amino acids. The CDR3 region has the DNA TGTGCCAGCAGCAGGGGAGGGCCGAGCTCCTACGAGCAGTACTTC. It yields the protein CASSRGGPSSYEQYF.

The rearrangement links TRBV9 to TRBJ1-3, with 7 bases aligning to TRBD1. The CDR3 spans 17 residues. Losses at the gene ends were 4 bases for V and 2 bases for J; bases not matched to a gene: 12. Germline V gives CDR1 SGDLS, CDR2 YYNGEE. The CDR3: CASSQRQGLVAGNTIYF. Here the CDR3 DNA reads TGTGCCAGCAGCCAACGACAGGGACTGGTGGCTGGAAACACCATATATTTT. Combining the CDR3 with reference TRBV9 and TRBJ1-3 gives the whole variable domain DSGVTQTPKHLITATGQRVTLRCSPRSGDLSVYWYQQSLDQGLQFLIQYYNGEERAKGNILERFSAQQFPDLHSELNLSSLELGDSALYFCASSQRQGLVAGNTIYFGEGSWLTVV.